The 16 T cell receptor beta chains below come from one sample, sequenced in a study of cytomegalovirus exposure and HLA in healthy donors (dated by TCRdb to 2016 to 2017). Library construction relied on the immunoSEQ multiplex PCR assay. What TCRdb holds here is the immuneACCESS table cut down to in-frame rearrangements. Part of the clones is not present; checked against another copy, under half of the missing clones reflect an unresolved V gene, and the others are unexplained. Across this sample there are 250,000 to 300,000 clones, with 86% seen only once. Clones ranked in the top ten supply more than 0.8% of the sample. Source material: PBMCs. The receptors were sampled from a woman aged 18-35 years in good health and CMV-seronegative.

The J gene is TRBJ2-3, the V gene TRBV9; 11 bases agree with TRBD2. The CDR3 is made up of 15 amino acids. Germline lookup yields CDR1 SGDLS and CDR2 YYNGEE. Germline trimming cut 4 bases from V and 5 bases from J; bases unmatched to any gene: 6. The CDR3 reads CASSLAGGDQDTQYF. CDR3 nucleotide sequence: TGTGCCAGCAGCTTAGCGGGAGGGGATCAAGATACGCAGTATTTT.

The chain carries TRBV30 and TRBJ2-2, with D possibly TRBD1 on 5 matching bases. This CDR3 comprises 12 residues. The V gene's germline CDR1 is GTSNPN and CDR2 SVGIG (reference sequence). Trimming removed 7 bases from V and 5 bases from J, with 11 bases in between. CDR3 DNA sequence: TGTGCCTTCGGTCCAGGGACCGGGGAGCTGTTTTTT. This encodes CAFGPGTGELFF. The entire variable domain, with the rest obtained from reference TRBV30 and TRBJ2-2, is as follows: SQTIHQWPATLVQPVGSPLSLECTVEGTSNPNLYWYRQAAGRGLQLLFYSVGIGQISSEVPQNLSASRPQDRQFILSSKKLLLSDSGFYLCAFGPGTGELFFGEGSRLTVL.

The J gene is TRBJ1-1, the V gene TRBV6-1, with 7 bases fitting TRBD1. After removal of 8 bases from V and 4 bases from J, the junction contained 1 base not matched to a gene. Germline CDR1 is MNHNS and CDR2 is SASEGT. CDR3 length: 11 amino acids. For the CDR3, the DNA is TGTGCCAGCGACAGGGCCACTGAAGCTTTCTTT. Its protein product is CASDRATEAFF.

The J gene is TRBJ2-7, the V gene TRBV28, with D uncertain. V was cut by 7 bases and J by 0 bases, with 10 bases left in between. The V gene's germline CDR1 is MDHEN and CDR2 SYDVKM. The CDR3 contains 13 residues. The CDR3 DNA is TGTGCCAGCACTAACCGTCTCTCCTACGAGCAGTACTTC. It is translated as CASTNRLSYEQYF.

The chain uses TRBV19 and TRBJ2-2; the D is unclear. This CDR3 region has 14 residues. The germline V and J ends were trimmed by 6 bases and 3 bases, with 11 bases remaining between them. In germline, CDR1 is LNHDA, CDR2 SQIVND (reference sequence). CDR3 region: CASSLPEYTGELFF. CDR3 coding DNA: TGTGCCAGTAGCCTTCCTGAGTACACCGGGGAGCTGTTTTTT.

The CDR3 DNA reads as TGTGCCAGCATGCTCGGGACAGCTAATGAAAAACTGTTTTTT. Encoded protein: CASMLGTANEKLFF. The chain combines TRBV6-5 with TRBJ1-4; 7 bases map to TRBD1. This CDR3 comprises 14 residues. Germline CDR1 MNHEY, CDR2 SVGAGI. Germline trimming cut 7 bases from V and 3 bases from J; bases unmatched to any gene: 5.

CDR3 protein: CAWSGQGSSYNEQFF. The CDR3 DNA is TGTGCCTGGAGCGGACAGGGGAGCTCCTACAATGAGCAGTTCTTC. The rearrangement joins TRBV30 to TRBJ2-1, with 9 positions matching TRBD1. V shed 3 bases and J 0 bases; nucleotides not matched to a gene: 3. This CDR3 contains 15 residues. Germline CDR1 reads GTSNPN; CDR2 reads SVGIG (reference sequence).

The V and J genes are TRBV5-1 and TRBJ1-1, with 7 bases that match TRBD1. Per the germline V gene, CDR1 is SGHRS and CDR2 is YFSETQ. The CDR3 runs to 14 residues. Trimming cost V 4 bases and J 2 bases; bases outside gene matches: 5. The chain's CDR3 is CASSRDRLNTEAFF. CDR3 DNA sequence: TGCGCCAGCAGCAGGGACAGATTAAACACTGAAGCTTTCTTT. The whole variable domain, filled in from reference TRBV5-1 and TRBJ1-1, reads KAGVTQTPRYLIKTRGQQVTLSCSPISGHRSVSWYQQTPGQGLQFLFEYFSETQRNKGNFPGRFSGRQFSNSRSEMNVSTLELGDSALYLCASSRDRLNTEAFFGQGTRLTVV.

This clone was seen a handful of times. The same CDR3 is also encoded by other DNA sequences in this sample. The V and J genes are TRBV19 and TRBJ1-5; TRBD1 agrees at 10 bases. The CDR3 consists of 14 residues. V gave up 4 bases and J gave up 6 bases; unmatched junction bases: 3. The germline gives CDR1 LNHDA, CDR2 SQIVND (reference sequence). The CDR3 loop is CASSTDRGRQPQHF. CDR3 nucleotide sequence: TGTGCCAGTAGTACAGACAGGGGGCGTCAGCCCCAGCATTTT.

The chain recombines TRBV5-6 with TRBJ2-7; D is unclear. Trimming shortened V by 1 base and J by 4 bases, and 3 bases separated the two germline ends. CDR1 and CDR2 (germline): SGHDT, YYEEEE. The CDR3 runs 11 residues. This CDR3 reads CASSLQYEQYF. The CDR3 DNA is TGTGCCAGCAGCTTGCAGTACGAGCAGTACTTC.

The chain combines TRBV27 with TRBJ2-7, with D uncertain. Germline CDR1 and CDR2: MNHEY and SMNVEV (reference sequence). The CDR3 totals 17 residues. V lost 0 bases, J lost 3 bases, and 18 bases lay in between. The CDR3 region has the DNA TGTGCCAGCAGTTTATCAAACCTCAATGTTCGAGACTACGAGCAGTACTTC. This gives the protein CASSLSNLNVRDYEQYF.

In regard to this clone: Other DNA sequences in the same sample also yield this CDR3. The chain uses TRBV6-5 and TRBJ1-5, with a tentative D call TRBD1 (5 bases). V gave up 2 bases and J gave up 1 base, with 6 bases separating them. CDR1 MNHEY and CDR2 SVGAGI come from the germline V gene. The length of the CDR3 is 14 residues. CDR3 amino acids: CASSYGQSNQPQHF. Here the CDR3 DNA reads TGTGCCAGCAGTTACGGACAAAGCAATCAGCCCCAGCATTTT.

The chain combines TRBV18 with TRBJ2-7; TRBD2 agrees at 11 bases. CDR1 is KGHSH and CDR2 is LQKENI in the germline V gene. CDR3 length: 16 amino acids. The V gene end was trimmed by 1 base and the J gene end by 6 bases; junction bases not matched to a gene: 8. The CDR3 coding sequence is TGTGCCAGCTCACCACTTGTGACTAGCGGGGCGGGCGAGCAGTACTTC. It encodes CASSPLVTSGAGEQYF.

This rearrangement joins TRBV9 to TRBJ2-7; 14 nucleotides match TRBD2. The CDR3 length is 15 residues. Germline CDR1 and CDR2: SGDLS and YYNGEE. V shed 3 bases, J shed 7 bases, and the junction held 6 bases outside the gene matches. Here the CDR3 reads CASSAGTSGGGEQYF. Written as DNA, the CDR3 is TGTGCCAGCAGCGCAGGGACTAGCGGGGGAGGGGAGCAGTACTTC.

The rearrangement links TRBV4-1 to TRBJ2-6; 8 positions agree with TRBD1. Trimming at V came to 5 bases and at J to 0 bases, leaving 3 bases not matched to a gene. Germline V gene lookup returns CDR1 MGHRA and CDR2 YSYEKL. The CDR3 runs to 16 residues. CDR3: CASSYTGGSGANVLTF. The CDR3 region has the DNA TGCGCCAGCAGCTATACAGGGGGCTCTGGGGCCAACGTCCTGACTTTC.

This clone has more than one count but fewer than ten. V and J are TRBV6-5 and TRBJ1-2; D is uncertain. The CDR3 totals 12 residues. Germline values: CDR1 MNHEY, CDR2 SVGAGI. V lost 5 bases to trimming and J lost 4 bases, with 8 bases between them. The CDR3 loop reads CASSTPSYGYTF. The CDR3 DNA reads TGTGCCAGCAGTACACCAAGCTATGGCTACACCTTC.